The 15 T cell receptor beta chains in this list originate from one sample, sequenced in a study of cytomegalovirus exposure and HLA in healthy donors. This PCR relied on a set of 60 Vbeta primers and 13 Jbeta primers. Some clones are missing from TCRdb's copy, which holds only in-frame ones; the method was immunoSEQ multiplex PCR. Of 75,000 to 80,000 clones listed, around 80% are singletons. The specimen was PBMCs. These receptors originate from a male donor in good health and CMV-seronegative.

This clone was counted a few times. This chain links TRBV29-1 with TRBJ2-1, with 8 bases lining up with TRBD1. Trimming cost V 8 bases and J 6 bases; bases outside gene matches: 3. The CDR3 has 11 amino acids. The germline V gene encodes CDR1 SQVTM and CDR2 ANQGSEA. The CDR3 loop is CSTDRGNEQFF. For the CDR3, the DNA is TGCAGCACAGACAGGGGCAATGAGCAGTTCTTC.

For this clone: One junction end disagrees with the germline gene, perhaps due to a read error. The J gene is TRBJ2-2, the V gene TRBV5-1; the D gene is possibly TRBD2 (6 bases). CDR1 and CDR2 (germline): SGHRS, YFSETQ. The CDR3 covers 15 residues. This CDR3 reads CATSFSGGRTGELFF. The CDR3 DNA reads as TGCGCCACCAGCTTTAGCGGAGGCCGTACCGGGGAGCTGTTTTTT.

This rearrangement joins TRBV18 to TRBJ2-3, with 9 bases lining up with TRBD2. The germline CDR1 and CDR2 sequences are KGHSH and LQKENI. The CDR3 covers 16 residues. V was pared by 2 bases and J by 9 bases, with 12 bases of the junction left unmatched. In nucleotides, the CDR3 is TGTGCCAGCTCACCAGTAGCGGGGGCCCTATTTGGAACGCAGTATTTT. Translating it yields CASSPVAGALFGTQYF.

V is TRBV29-1 and J is TRBJ1-1; maybe TRBD1 (6 bases). Germline CDR1 SQVTM, CDR2 ANQGSEA. The length of the CDR3 is 13 residues. V was trimmed by 6 bases and J by 2 bases, leaving 13 bases between them. The CDR3 nucleotides read TGCAGCGTAGCGACAGGTGGTAACACTGAAGCTTTCTTT. Residues: CSVATGGNTEAFF.

This clone was observed a handful of times. The CDR3 spells CASSLGQGAAAQYF. In DNA, the CDR3 is TGCGCCAGCAGCTTGGGACAGGGGGCGGCGGCCCAGTACTTC. The gene calls are TRBV5-1 and TRBJ2-5; 10 nucleotides align to TRBD1. J was trimmed by 9 bases and V by 0 bases; bases with no gene match: 5. CDR3 size: 14 residues. Germline V gene sequence: CDR1 SGHRS, CDR2 YFSETQ.

V usage is TRBV14 and J usage is TRBJ2-1; 8 bases align to TRBD2. V was clipped by 4 bases and J by 0 bases; unmatched bases: 5. The CDR3 has 16 residues. Germline CDR1 reads SGHDN; CDR2 reads FVKESK. The DNA for the CDR3 is TGTGCCAGCAGCCTCCCCGGGACTAGCTCCTACAATGAGCAGTTCTTC. Amino acids: CASSLPGTSSYNEQFF.

V is TRBV5-5 and J is TRBJ2-7; 7 positions agree with TRBD1. With V trimmed by 4 bases and J by 3 bases, 10 bases remained unmatched. CDR3 length: 15 amino acids. Germline values: CDR1 SGHKS, CDR2 YYEKEE (reference sequence). CDR3 nucleotides: TGTGCCAGCAGCGTTGGACAGGAGAGAAACTACGAGCAGTACTTC. It yields the protein CASSVGQERNYEQYF.

The chain combines TRBV7-2 with TRBJ1-2; D perhaps matches TRBD1 (6 bases). Germline CDR1 SGHTA, CDR2 FQGNSA. This CDR3 comprises 15 residues. Trimming left V 2 bases short and J 2 bases short, with 12 bases between. CDR3 amino acids: CASSLMAGANYGYTF. CDR3 DNA sequence: TGTGCCAGCAGCTTAATGGCAGGGGCCAACTATGGCTACACCTTC.

The chain's CDR3 is CASSQDRGSEQYF. CDR3 sequence (DNA): TGTGCCAGCAGCCAAGACAGGGGGAGCGAGCAGTACTTC. J is TRBJ2-7 and V is TRBV4-2, with 7 bases aligning to TRBD1. Germline CDR1 and CDR2: LGHNA and YNFKEQ. The V and J ends lost 0 bases and 6 bases, in that order; junction bases with no gene match: 2. There are 13 residues in the CDR3.

This chain joins TRBV7-9 and TRBJ1-2; D might be TRBD1 (6 bases). The CDR3 is 12 residues long. V was clipped by 5 bases and J by 12 bases, with 16 bases between them. The germline gives CDR1 SEHNR, CDR2 FQNEAQ (reference sequence). In DNA, the CDR3 is TGTGCCAGCAGCCCCGGACAGTGGGTGGACACCTTC. Translation: CASSPGQWVDTF.

The V gene is TRBV29-1, the J gene TRBJ2-7; D perhaps matches TRBD2 (5 bases). The CDR3 is made up of 14 amino acids. In germline, CDR1 is SQVTM, CDR2 ANQGSEA. V was trimmed by 4 bases and J by 7 bases, leaving 20 bases between them. The CDR3 protein is CSVVGSGRVGEQYF. The CDR3 region has the DNA TGCAGCGTTGTAGGGTCGGGAAGAGTTGGGGAGCAGTACTTC.

The V and J genes are TRBV7-2 and TRBJ1-1, with D hard to call. The CDR3 runs to 13 residues. Between the trimmed V and J ends, which lost 5 bases and 4 bases, there was a span of 11 bases. CDR1 SGHTA and CDR2 FQGNSA come from the germline V gene. The CDR3 nucleotides read TGTGCCAGCAGCGCTCACGTCGGCACTGAAGCTTTCTTT. Its protein product is CASSAHVGTEAFF.

The chain joins TRBV9 to TRBJ2-3; D is possibly TRBD2 (5 bases). The CDR3 is 15 amino acids. The germline V gene encodes CDR1 SGDLS and CDR2 YYNGEE. V dropped 4 bases and J dropped 4 bases, with 16 bases sitting between them. The CDR3 sequence: CASSPRPHGADTQYF. DNA for the CDR3: TGTGCCAGCAGCCCAAGACCTCACGGGGCAGATACGCAGTATTTT.

This rearrangement joins TRBV28 to TRBJ1-2, with 8 bases identical to TRBD1. CDR1 and CDR2 (germline): MDHEN, SYDVKM. V was pared by 3 bases and J by 7 bases, with 4 bases of the junction left unmatched. The CDR3 extends over 13 amino acids. CDR3 bases: TGTGCCAGCAGTTTTCAGGGGGCTAGTGGCTACACCTTC. Amino acids: CASSFQGASGYTF.

The CDR3 DNA is TGTGCCAGCTGGACAGGGGGTAACGAGCAGTACTTC. Residues: CASWTGGNEQYF. The chain joins TRBV2 to TRBJ2-5; 10 nucleotides line up with TRBD1. The end of the DNA fits TRBJ2-7 better, so the J call may be wrong. Per germline, CDR1 SNHLY and CDR2 FYNNEI. The CDR3 has 12 residues.